Below are 8 T cell receptor beta chains sequenced from a single sample in a study of radiotherapy plus CTLA-4 blockade in lung cancer. Sequencing was performed with immunoSEQ multiplex PCR; in TCRdb, only in-frame clones are kept and a portion is missing. The sample records 26,000 or so clones, approximately 80% being singletons. Specimen: peripheral blood, collected from a patient treated with radiotherapy plus ipilimumab. These receptor sequences come from a human donor with non-small cell lung cancer who had stable disease on radiotherapy plus ipilimumab.

This chain links TRBV9 with TRBJ2-1; either TRBD1 or TRBD2 may supply D (6 bases each). Trimming took off 0 bases at V and 3 bases at J, with 16 bases between the two ends. Germline loops: CDR1 SGDLS, CDR2 YYNGEE. The CDR3 sequence is 17 residues long. The DNA of the CDR3 is TGTGCCAGCAGCGTAGAAGGAGGGGTAGGGGGCTACAATGAGCAGTTCTTC. Its translation: CASSVEGGVGGYNEQFF. Full variable domain (rest looked up from reference TRBV9 and TRBJ2-1): DSGVTQTPKHLITATGQRVTLRCSPRSGDLSVYWYQQSLDQGLQFLIQYYNGEERAKGNILERFSAQQFPDLHSELNLSSLELGDSALYFCASSVEGGVGGYNEQFFGPGTRLTVL.

The chain uses TRBV5-4 and TRBJ2-5, with D possibly matching TRBD2 (5 bases). V lost 1 base to trimming and J lost 5 bases, with 12 bases between them. Germline CDR1 SGHNT, CDR2 YYREEE (reference sequence). The CDR3 sequence is 14 residues long. The CDR3 reads CASSLPSWRETQYF. CDR3 in DNA: TGTGCCAGCAGCTTGCCTAGCTGGAGGGAGACCCAGTACTTC.

CDR3 sequence: CASSLKGGGEKLFF. In DNA, the CDR3 is TGTGCCAGCAGCTTGAAGGGAGGAGGAGAAAAACTGTTTTTT. V gene TRBV7-6 combines with J gene TRBJ1-4; D gene unclear. Trimming took off 3 bases at V and 8 bases at J, with 13 bases between the two ends. This CDR3 region has 14 residues. Germline V gene data show CDR1 as SGHVS and CDR2 as FNYEAQ.

The chain is built from TRBV6-1 and TRBJ1-1, with D uncertain. Germline V gene data show CDR1 as MNHNS and CDR2 as SASEGT. V was pared by 6 bases and J by 0 bases, with 8 bases between. This CDR3 has 13 amino acids. The CDR3 loop reads CASSPVLNTEAFF. As DNA, the CDR3 is TGTGCCAGCAGCCCGGTCCTGAACACTGAAGCTTTCTTT.

This chain connects TRBV5-4 to TRBJ2-1, with TRBD2 matching 8 bases. Germline loops: CDR1 SGHNT, CDR2 YYREEE (reference sequence). The junction had 11 bases not matched to a gene; V was cut back by 8 bases and J by 4 bases. There are 15 residues in the CDR3. Here the CDR3 DNA reads TGTGCCAGTTCCCCTAACGCGGGGGGATACAATGAGCAGTTCTTC. It is translated as CASSPNAGGYNEQFF.

The chain recombines TRBV6-4 with TRBJ2-7, with 8 bases aligning to TRBD1. From germline, CDR1 is MRHNA and CDR2 SNTAGT. The CDR3 contains 15 residues. J lost 3 bases, V lost 4 bases, and 8 bases had no gene match. The CDR3 protein is CASSVRDRLIYEQYV. CDR3 bases: TGTGCCAGCAGTGTGCGGGACAGGCTTATCTACGAGCAGTACGTC.

This chain links TRBV9 with TRBJ1-2; D is ambiguous. CDR1 is SGDLS, CDR2 YYNGEE, per germline. Between the trimmed V and J ends, which lost 0 bases and 7 bases, there was a span of 13 bases. The CDR3 extends over 14 amino acids. The DNA of the CDR3 is TGTGCCAGCAGCGTAGAAGGACTTCGGAGTGGCTACACCTTC. This codes for CASSVEGLRSGYTF.

The chain links TRBV6-6 to TRBJ1-1, with D uncertain. V lost 8 bases to trimming and J lost 4 bases, with 14 bases between them. CDR1 is MNHNY, CDR2 SVGAGI, per germline (reference sequence). This CDR3 contains 13 residues. In DNA, the CDR3 is TGTGCCAGCTTTAAGGGAGCAGGCACTGAAGCTTTCTTT. This encodes CASFKGAGTEAFF.